The TCR beta chain under discussion was sequenced for a study of CXCR3-negative and CXCR3-positive naive CD8 T cells. A remark on this clonotype: Antigen unknown.

With UMI labels, 5' RACE was used to prepare the TRB cDNA libraries. Following a re-call of the 5' RACE reads, TCRdb has one entry per CDR3 protein and lacks DNA. Seen in this sample are some 130,000 distinct CDR3 sequences; the ten most common clones hold 0.45% to 0.55%. The CDR3 is 17 residues long. Study observations and caveats: Hydrophobicity of TRB CDR3s was greater in CXCR3-positive naive cells than in CXCR3-negative naive cells. Both naive subsets, CXCR3-negative and CXCR3-positive, displayed similar TRBV-TRBJ usage, unlike memory cells. Relative to memory CD8+ cells, whose diversity was much lower, both naive subsets had comparably high diversity. CXCR3 levels fell partly with cryopreservation; most assays relied on fresh PBMCs.

Input material: naive CXCR3- CD8+ T cells from blood. Indicated subset: CD45RO-CCR7+CD27+CD95- naive CD8+ T cells lacking CXCR3 (TNR3-). This clonotype was obtained from a human donor in good health. Some clones in this sample may be carry-over from other donors' samples. The genes are TRBV12-3 or TRBV12-4 and TRBJ2-2. CDR3 sequence reads: CASSPRSDPIPTGELFF.